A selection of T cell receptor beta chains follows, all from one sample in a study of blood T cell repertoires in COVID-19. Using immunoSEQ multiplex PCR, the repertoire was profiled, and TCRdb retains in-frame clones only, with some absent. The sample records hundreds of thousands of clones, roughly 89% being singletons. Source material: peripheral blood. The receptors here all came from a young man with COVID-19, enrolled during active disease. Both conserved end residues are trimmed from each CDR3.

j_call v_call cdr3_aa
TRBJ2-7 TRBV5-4 ASSFMGREQY
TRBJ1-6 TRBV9 ASSVEQGNSPLH
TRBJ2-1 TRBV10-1 ASSESSGRNEQF
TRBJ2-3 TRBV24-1 ATSASGLAGGYTDTQY
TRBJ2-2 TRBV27 ASSKNTGELF
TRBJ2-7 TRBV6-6 ASKRGGQGNYEQY
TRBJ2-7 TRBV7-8 ASSLLADPSEQY
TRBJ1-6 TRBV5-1 ASSLRDREGNSPLH
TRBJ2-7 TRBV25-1 ASSERLVQY
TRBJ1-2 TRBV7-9 ASSRTGEGYT
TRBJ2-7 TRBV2 ASSATAGAGEQY
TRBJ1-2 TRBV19 ASSIDRGQGEGYT
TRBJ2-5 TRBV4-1 ASSQVAGETQY
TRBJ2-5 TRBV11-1 ASSEGGRGRSETQY
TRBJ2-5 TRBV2 ASSVLAGGGETQY
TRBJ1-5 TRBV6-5 ASSYSIVHQPQH
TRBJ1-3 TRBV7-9 ASSWQPGYSGNTIY
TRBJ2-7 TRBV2 AYRDRSYEQY
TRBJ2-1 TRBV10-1 ASSASGEYNEQF
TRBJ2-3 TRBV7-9 ASSSSPDTQY
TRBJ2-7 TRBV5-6 ASSQQKSNRRAGSYEQY
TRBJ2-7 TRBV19 ASSNFDGGPYEQY
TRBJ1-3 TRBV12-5 ASADRGEVVTIY
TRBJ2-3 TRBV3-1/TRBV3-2 ASSSGRGPGTQY
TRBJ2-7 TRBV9 ASSPLAELSYEQY
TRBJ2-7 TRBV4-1 ASSQGPGTGSYEQY
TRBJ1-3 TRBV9 ASSVGTASSSGNTIY
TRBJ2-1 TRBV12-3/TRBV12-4 ASTPTSRTELL
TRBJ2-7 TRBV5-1 ASSLRPLGDRTEY
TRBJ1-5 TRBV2 ASSSLGTGFSSNQPQH
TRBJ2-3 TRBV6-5 ASRPGIGTDTQY
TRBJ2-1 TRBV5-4 ASNQGGGFSYNEQF
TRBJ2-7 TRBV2 ASSSRGHEQY
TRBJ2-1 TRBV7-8 ASSLVGREQF
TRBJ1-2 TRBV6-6 ASSETGYYGYT
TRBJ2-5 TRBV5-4 ASSLAEETQY
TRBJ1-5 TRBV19 ASSIWTADQPQH
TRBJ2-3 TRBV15 ATSRWTSGRTGTQY
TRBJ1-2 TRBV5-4 ASSLLQRLTGGDGYT
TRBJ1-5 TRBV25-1 ASSEGQSWGNQPQH
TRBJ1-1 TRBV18 ASSQGQVLRGGTEAF
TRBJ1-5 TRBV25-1 ASSVAGTEAPLH
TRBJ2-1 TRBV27 ASSLRGGEQF
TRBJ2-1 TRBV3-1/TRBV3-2 ASSQGGTVTPNEQF
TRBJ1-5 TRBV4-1 ASSQTQGGQPQH
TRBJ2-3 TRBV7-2 ASSPRTDTQY
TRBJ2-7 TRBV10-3 AISESMTYTYEQY